What follows describes a single T cell receptor beta chain. It has no known antigen specificity. Base qualities are not provided; no much larger clone lies one nucleotide away. The entire isolated RNA was reverse transcribed using the High Capacity cDNA Reverse Transcription Kit, and thus expressed TCRB transcripts were sequenced. Naive, central memory and regulatory T cell samples underwent deep immunoSEQ sequencing, averaging about 3.5 million total reads per sample. Sorted cells were lysed in RLT buffer and RNA was extracted with DNase-treated RNeasy Micro or Mini kits, depending on cell number. To prevent cross-contamination, each cell subset was processed individually, whereas patient and healthy donor samples were processed jointly. Using the immunoSEQ multiplex PCR, TCRB sequences were amplified from cDNA into 87-bp fragments spanning the CDR3 region. Sequencing of the amplicons was done on the Illumina HiSeq platform. On the authors' methods: PCR bias was corrected computationally using synthetic template baselines, and reads within Hamming distance 2 were collapsed, with unmergeable singletons discarded. Reads were aligned against IMGT to assign V, D and J genes, CDR3 length and insertions or deletions at six rearrangement sites. Within each subset, clonotype counts were normalized to sorted cell number, and only after that were true diversity and Gini coefficients computed with the tcR R package. Repertoire sharing was quantified using the overlap coefficient calculated on TCRB nucleotide sequences. As a proxy for the pre-selection repertoire, out-of-frame TCRB sequences from naive cells were analyzed. TCRdb mirrors the immuneACCESS table, restricted to in-frame sequences. Some clones are absent from its copies; in checked studies, under half trace to an unresolved V gene, and the reason for the others is unknown. That table gives V, J and clone size, and the DNA gave D and trimming. Recorded for this sample are hundreds of thousands of clones; roughly 16% of them occurred a single time. Approximately 0.087% of the sample lies in the top ten.

This entry comes from a study of beta chain features in type 1 diabetes (dated by TCRdb to the late 2010s). Describing the broader study: Mean age, gender distribution, total cell number and subset yield did not differ between patients and healthy donors. A total of about 100,000,000 sorted cells were examined across all samples, and RNA yield correlated strongly with the number of cells per subset. Regulatory and stem cell-like memory subsets were isolated from only 8 patients and about eight healthy donors, whereas naive and central memory subsets came from all 28 donors. In the study, recently diagnosed type 1 diabetes patients and matched healthy donors were compared on the TCRB repertoires of their sorted circulating CD4+ T cell subsets.

What the research found in general, with its limitations: Only small numbers of individuals were included in the HLA sub-analyses, which left unresolved whether HLA type had any influence on TCRB rearrangement. A moderate but significant shortening of TCRB CDR3 length was observed in type 1 diabetes patients in all four CD4+ subsets. Because cDNA was sequenced instead of genomic DNA, highly expressing activated cells could be over-represented, though the groups showed no difference in activation or CD3 levels. PCR may preferentially amplify shorter templates, but because patient and control samples were amplified and corrected together, any resulting skew would affect both groups equally. The naive, central memory and regulatory TCRB repertoires appeared to resemble one another more closely among patients than among healthy donors. Patients with type 1 diabetes made fewer insertions and deleted more nucleotides at VDJ recombination sites, implying thymic rearrangement abnormalities.

The CDR3 runs 15 residues from the cysteine to the phenylalanine. The only DNA kept is the CDR3, 45 bases in frame from the first base. V is shortened by 3 bases, J by 7 bases, and the region joining them spans 21 bases. The germline V gene yields SQVTM for CDR1 and ANQGSEA for CDR2. A single peripheral blood draw of approximately 120 mL on average was collected from each donor into heparinised tubes. A BD FACSAria II and a panel including CD45RO, CCR7, CD25, CD127, CD95 and CD27 were used to sort naive, central memory, regulatory and stem cell-like memory CD4+ T cells. Purity was above 98% for every sorted population. PBMCs were isolated right away by Lymphoprep density gradient centrifugation and were stained directly, without culture. So that batch effects would be minimized, each experiment stained and sorted samples in pairs, pairing one healthy donor with one patient.

The sequenced sample consisted of naive CD4+ T cells from blood. The sample's cell subset or site label, decoded: true naive CD4+ T cells. This chain joins TRBV29-1 to TRBJ1-2, with no confident D gene call. This clonotype was sampled from a man aged 18 to 30 in good health. The nucleotide sequence reads as follows: TGCAGCGTTGAGAAGGACTTAGGTGGCTTATCTGGCTACACCTTC. Translated, this gives CSVEKDLGGLSGYTF.